This is a list of T cell receptor beta chains from one sample in a study of OX40 agonist ivuxolimab in advanced cancers. Here immunoSEQ multiplex PCR was the method, and the copy in TCRdb shows in-frame clones only, minus some. In the table there are 65,000 to 70,000 clones, roughly nine tenths of which are singletons. Source: CD4+ or CD8+ T cells sorted from blood, taken in a trial of the OX40 agonist ivuxolimab. All receptors derive from an adult with an advanced solid tumor such as melanoma, head and neck, liver or kidney cancer. The CDR3 runs from the conserved cysteine through the conserved F or W. D genes are given only for firm matches. Where a row states a size, it is once, few, many or the class of an expanded clone; other rows omit it.

NA	NA	TRBV7-8	TRBJ2-1	CASSLDRNEQFF	TGTGCCAGCAGCTTAGATAGGAATGAGCAGTTCTTC
NA	NA	TRBV29-1	TRBJ2-2	CSVDSKNTGELFF	TGCAGCGTCGACAGCAAGAACACCGGGGAGCTGTTTTTT
NA	TRBD2	TRBV25-1	TRBJ2-2	CASSDELAGATGELFF	TGTGCCAGCAGTGATGAGCTAGCGGGAGCCACCGGGGAGCTGTTTTTT
NA	NA	TRBV19	TRBJ1-6	CASSYIGESSPLHF	TGTGCCAGTAGTTATATAGGGGAGAGTTCACCCCTCCACTTT
once	NA	TRBV21-1	TRBJ1-5	CASSKDKAGTGLGEDQPQHF	TGTGCCAGCAGCAAAGACAAGGCCGGGACAGGTTTAGGGGAGGATCAGCCCCAGCATTTT
NA	TRBD2	TRBV7-9	TRBJ2-1	CASSLPAGGGYNEQFF	TGTGCCAGCAGCCTACCAGCGGGAGGGGGATACAATGAGCAGTTCTTC
NA	NA	TRBV6-5	TRBJ2-7	CASRHGQHYEQYF	TGTGCCAGCAGGCACGGACAGCACTACGAGCAGTACTTC
NA	NA	TRBV29-1	TRBJ1-1	CSVRGRENTEAFF	TGCAGCGTCCGAGGACGGGAGAACACTGAAGCTTTCTTT
NA	TRBD1	TRBV5-4	TRBJ2-7	CASSNGQGRYEQYF	TGTGCCAGCAGCAACGGACAGGGGAGGTACGAGCAGTACTTC
NA	TRBD2	TRBV19	TRBJ2-1	CASAVAGGFGSYNEQFF	TGTGCCAGCGCCGTAGCGGGAGGATTCGGCTCCTACAATGAGCAGTTCTTC
NA	NA	TRBV5-5	TRBJ2-7	CASSLGPGSAYEQYF	TGTGCCAGCAGCTTAGGCCCTGGCTCAGCCTACGAGCAGTACTTC
NA	NA	TRBV5-1	TRBJ2-7	CASSSSVATYEQYF	TGCGCCAGCAGCTCTAGCGTTGCTACCTACGAGCAGTACTTC
NA	NA	TRBV4-1	TRBJ1-2	CASSQEGLGGPGGYTF	TGCGCCAGCAGCCAAGAGGGCCTCGGGGGCCCGGGTGGCTACACCTTC
NA	NA	TRBV10-3	TRBJ1-5	CAISESWGNQPQHF	TGTGCCATCAGTGAGTCCTGGGGCAATCAGCCCCAGCATTTT
NA	NA	TRBV1	TRBJ2-3	CTSSPDPAGGPPDTQYF	TGCACCAGCAGCCCCGATCCCGCGGGAGGGCCCCCAGATACGCAGTATTTT
NA	NA	TRBV7-8	TRBJ2-3	CASSSLSGADTQYF	TGTGCCAGCAGCTCCCTCTCAGGGGCAGATACGCAGTATTTT
NA	TRBD1	TRBV30	TRBJ1-1	CAWGTDMNTEAFF	TGTGCCTGGGGGACAGATATGAACACTGAAGCTTTCTTT
NA	NA	TRBV14	TRBJ2-7	CASSRSSFGSYEQYF	TGTGCCAGCAGCCGATCTAGCTTCGGGTCGTACGAGCAGTACTTC
NA	NA	TRBV10-2	TRBJ2-2	CASTGLSNTGELFF	TGCGCCAGCACGGGGTTATCGAACACCGGGGAGCTGTTTTTT
NA	NA	TRBV7-9	TRBJ1-2	CASSLDVVLGYGYTF	TGTGCCAGCAGCTTAGACGTGGTGTTGGGCTATGGCTACACCTTC
NA	TRBD2	TRBV9	TRBJ2-7	CASSFLAGSYEQYF	TGTGCCAGCAGCTTCCTAGCGGGGTCCTACGAGCAGTACTTC
NA	TRBD2	TRBV5-8	TRBJ2-7	CASSHRAGRYEQYF	TGTGCCAGCAGCCATCGAGCGGGAAGGTACGAGCAGTACTTC
NA	TRBD1	TRBV7-7	TRBJ2-2	CASSLGQGDTGELFF	TGTGCCAGCAGCTTAGGACAGGGTGACACCGGGGAGCTGTTTTTT
NA	NA	TRBV21-1	TRBJ2-2	CASSTHPRPGLAGVGTGELFF	TGTGCCAGCAGCACTCATCCCCGACCGGGACTAGCGGGAGTGGGCACCGGGGAGCTGTTTTTT
few	TRBD1	TRBV11-3	TRBJ2-2	CASSLGDRGLTGELFF	TGTGCCAGCAGCTTAGGGGACAGGGGGCTCACCGGGGAGCTGTTTTTT
NA	TRBD1	TRBV27	TRBJ1-5	CASKRQGLSNQPQHF	TGTGCCAGCAAACGACAGGGACTCAGCAATCAGCCCCAGCATTTT